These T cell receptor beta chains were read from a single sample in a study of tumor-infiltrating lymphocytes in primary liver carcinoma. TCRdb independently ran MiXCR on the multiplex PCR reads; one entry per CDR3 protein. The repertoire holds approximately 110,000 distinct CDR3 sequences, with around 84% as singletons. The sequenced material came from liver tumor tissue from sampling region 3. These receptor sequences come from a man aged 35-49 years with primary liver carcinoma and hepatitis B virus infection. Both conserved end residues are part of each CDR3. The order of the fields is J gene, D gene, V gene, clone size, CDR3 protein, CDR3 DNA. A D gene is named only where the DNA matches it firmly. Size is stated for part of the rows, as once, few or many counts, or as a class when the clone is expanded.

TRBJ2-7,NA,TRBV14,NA,CATSQGGEQYF,TGTGCCACTAGCCAGGGTGGCGAGCAGTACTTC
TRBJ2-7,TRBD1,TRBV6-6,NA,CASSSALGQGAREQYF,TGTGCCAGCAGTTCTGCCCTGGGACAGGGGGCGCGTGAGCAGTACTTC
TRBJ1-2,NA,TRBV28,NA,CASSLEWAYGYSF,TGTGCTAGCAGTTTGGAGTGGGCTTATGGCTACTCCTTC
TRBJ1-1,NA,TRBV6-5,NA,CASSYSVGVINTGAFF,TGTGCCAGCAGTTACTCGGTCGGGGTGATCAACACTGGAGCTTTCTTT
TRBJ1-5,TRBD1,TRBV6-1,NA,CASSNMDRGGQPQHF,TGTGCCAGCAGTAATATGGACAGGGGAGGCCAGCCCCAGCATTTT
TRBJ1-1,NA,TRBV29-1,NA,CTVSKGRAAAFF,TGCACCGTCTCTAAGGGCAGGGCTGCAGCTTTCTTT
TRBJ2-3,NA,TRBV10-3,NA,CAICVEQTRDTQYF,TGTGCCATCTGTGTAGAACAAACCCGGGATACGCAGTATTTT
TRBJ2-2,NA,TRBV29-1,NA,CSVVISAANTGELFF,TGCAGCGTTGTGATTAGCGCGGCGAATACCGGGGAGCTGTTTTTT
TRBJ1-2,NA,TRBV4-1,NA,CASSPSAGLNYGCTF,TGCGCCAGCAGCCCGTCCGCTGGACTCAACTATGGCTGCACCTTC
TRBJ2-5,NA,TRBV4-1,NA,CVSSHAGQTQETQYF,TGCGTCAGCAGCCACGCGGGACAGACCCAAGAGACCCAGTATTTC
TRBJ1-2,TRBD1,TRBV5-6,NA,CASRLGQGMRPLYVHTF,TGTGCCAGCAGATTGGGACAGGGGATGCGCCCCCTCTATGTTCACACCTTC
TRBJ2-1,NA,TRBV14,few,CASSAVAGCVNNEQFF,TGTGCTAGCAGTGCCGTGGCGGGATGTGTAAACAATGAGCAGTTCTTC
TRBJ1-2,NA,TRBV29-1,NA,CSDEGLRSYTF,TGCAGCGATGAGGGTCTTCGTAGCTACACCTTC